This note documents a single TCR beta chain sequence. This clone's antigen is unknown. Nothing much larger sits one base from this clone, and base qualities are not available. TCRbeta CDR3 regions were amplified from genomic DNA by means of the immunoSEQ Assay, a bias-controlled multiplex PCR. The paper's data handling went like this. Nucleated cell counts per sample were estimated from amplification of reference gene primers within the assay. To quantify the absolute abundance of each unique TCRbeta CDR3 rearrangement, sequence reads were collapsed and filtered. For each sample, productive Simpson clonality was calculated by taking the square root of Simpson's diversity index across productive rearrangements. Here the immuneACCESS table is served through TCRdb, limited to in-frame sequences with V and J called. Missing clones are a known gap in these copies; in checked studies unresolved V genes cover under half, and the rest lacks a known reason. That table supplies the V and J calls and clone size; D and trimming were determined from the DNA. Here the sample has more than 300,000 clones; roughly four fifths occur a single time. About 5% of the sample comes from the top ten.

The data derive from a study of blood T cell repertoires in COVID-19 (dated by TCRdb to 2020 to 2022). Notes on the research overall: Samples covering the acute and convalescent phases of COVID-19 were provided by collaborators in the United States, Italy and Spain. The prospective study material was composed of cDNA or gDNA derived from T cells, B-cell-depleted T cells, or PBMCs. Deeply sampled blood TCRbeta repertoires from subjects exposed to, actively infected with, or recovered from COVID-19 were included in the dataset. A freely available public database, intended as a resource for researchers studying the immune response to SARS-CoV-2, is where the repertoires were released. Samples were obtained from the ongoing ImmuneRACE study (first 160 participants) and from 1,200 or so subjects provided by 6 global collaborators. Sample metadata almost always included a de-identified subject ID, COVID-19 status, age in years and sex. Where available, HLA class I and class II types were taken from metadata supplied by the sample provider and were not determined by assay-based typing.

Participants in the prospective study were enrolled through a virtual design, were aged roughly 18 to 100 years, and lived in roughly 24 United States geographic areas. To assign participants to cohorts, the prospective study relied on clinical history that participants themselves reported in a screening survey and a study questionnaire. ImmuneRACE Cohort 3 recovered participants were defined by two consecutive negative NP/OP PCR tests, healthcare professional clearance, or symptom resolution. In the prospective study, whole blood, serum and a nasopharyngeal or oropharyngeal swab were collected from each participant by mobile phlebotomists. Additional blood draws and questionnaires over a 2-month period could optionally be provided by prospective study participants. Blood samples from the prospective study were shipped frozen or at room temperature prior to DNA extraction. Broader findings and caveats from the paper: The amount of clinical and demographic metadata varied by source and participant and was provided uncurated.

Via the germline V gene, CDR1 is SGHRS and CDR2 YFSETQ. The germline V end is reduced by 0 bases and the J end by 5 bases; junction bases left unmatched: 12. The CDR3 runs 17 amino acids, cysteine and phenylalanine included. The DNA shown is the 51-base CDR3, in frame from base 1. The clonotype was recovered from a woman in her fifties or sixties who had recovered from COVID-19. Sequenced input: PBMCs or T cells enriched from blood (not recorded which). The rearrangement combines TRBV5-1 with TRBJ2-7, with 9 middle bases fitting TRBD1. The CDR3 loop reads CASSLEGFEGQGNEQYF. The base sequence is TGCGCCAGCAGCTTGGAGGGGTTCGAGGGACAGGGAAACGAGCAGTACTTC.